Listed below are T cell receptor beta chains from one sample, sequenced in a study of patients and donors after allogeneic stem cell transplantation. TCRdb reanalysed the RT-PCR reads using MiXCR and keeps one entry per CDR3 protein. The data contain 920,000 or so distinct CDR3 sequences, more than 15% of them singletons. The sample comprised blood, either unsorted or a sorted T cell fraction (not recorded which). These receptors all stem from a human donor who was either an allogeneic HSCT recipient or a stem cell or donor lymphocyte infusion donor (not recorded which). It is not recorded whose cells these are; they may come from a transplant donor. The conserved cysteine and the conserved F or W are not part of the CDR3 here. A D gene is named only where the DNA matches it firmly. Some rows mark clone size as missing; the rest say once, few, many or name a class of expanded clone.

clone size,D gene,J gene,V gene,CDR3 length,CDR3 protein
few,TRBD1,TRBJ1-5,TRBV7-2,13,ASSLSRGLGQPQH
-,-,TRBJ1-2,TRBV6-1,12,ASSASGRLVTNT
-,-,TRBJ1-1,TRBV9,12,ASSVGTRTTEAF
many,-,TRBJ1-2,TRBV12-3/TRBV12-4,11,ASSFGGLGGYT
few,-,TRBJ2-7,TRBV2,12,ASSRGAALYEQY
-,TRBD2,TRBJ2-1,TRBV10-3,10,AIRGGDNEQF
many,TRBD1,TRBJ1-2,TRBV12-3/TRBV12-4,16,ASSLAWGRQGTNYGYT
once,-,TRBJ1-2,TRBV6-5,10,ASSYPAGGYT
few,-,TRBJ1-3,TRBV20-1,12,SADTGGNGNTIY
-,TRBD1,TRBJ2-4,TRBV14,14,ASSFGQGNAKNIQY
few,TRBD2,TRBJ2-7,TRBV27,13,ASSAGRRVGYEQY
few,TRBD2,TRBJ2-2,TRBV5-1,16,ASSLRGLAAANTGELF
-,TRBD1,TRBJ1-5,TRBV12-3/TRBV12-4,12,ASTIGQGGQPQH
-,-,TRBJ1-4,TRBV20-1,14,SARPLFSGSDERLF
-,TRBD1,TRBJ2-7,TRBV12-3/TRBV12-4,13,ASTQTGTLRGEQY
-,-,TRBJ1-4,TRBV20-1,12,SARDPGVGEKLF
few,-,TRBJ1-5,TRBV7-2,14,ASSSMFDGSNQPQH
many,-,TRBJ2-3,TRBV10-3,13,AISGRGGSTDTQY
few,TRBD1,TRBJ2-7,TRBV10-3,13,AISPHTGGYNEQY
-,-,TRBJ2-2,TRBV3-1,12,ASSHGRATGELF
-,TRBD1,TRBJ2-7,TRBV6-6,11,ASRRGQDYEQY
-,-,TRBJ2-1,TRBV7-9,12,ASSLVQGTDEQF
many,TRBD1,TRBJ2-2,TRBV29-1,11,SAGTANTGELF
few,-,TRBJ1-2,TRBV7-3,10,ASSLGDGIYT